This T cell receptor beta chain was captured by sequencing in a study of T-cell reconstitution after alpha-beta-depleted transplantation in children. The study's findings and limits: T-cell counts and diversity were attributed mostly to newly produced T cells one year after transplant. Expanded clones from the graft, numbering several hundred, reportedly supplied alpha-beta T cells about two months after transplant. Some patients owed their high day-60 TCRbeta diversity to surviving recipient T cells and thymic progenitors.

This clonotype was seen ten or more times. What it binds is unknown. The CDR3 extends over 15 amino acids. Germline V lookup: CDR1 SGDLS, CDR2 YYNGEE. Trimming cost V 4 bases and J 4 bases, with 14 bases left between them. This sample's TCRbeta library carried unique molecular identifier barcodes. MiXCR, applied by TCRdb to the PCR reads, yields one record per CDR3 protein. The sample shows 540,000 or so distinct CDR3 sequences, roughly 23% of them seen only once. The TCR sequence derives from a boy younger than two who had a stem cell transplant for acute myeloid leukemia, so the T cells may come from the graft donor. Sample: PBMCs, mostly from graft donor cells, taken 360 days after TCRalphabeta/CD19-depleted stem cell transplant. This chain links TRBV9 with TRBJ2-2; maybe TRBD2 (6 bases). CDR3 sequence (DNA): TGTGCCAGCAGCCCATGGGACTTATCCACCGGGGAGCTGTTTTTT. Protein product: CASSPWDLSTGELFF. Complete variable domain (other parts from reference TRBV9 and TRBJ2-2): DSGVTQTPKHLITATGQRVTLRCSPRSGDLSVYWYQQSLDQGLQFLIQYYNGEERAKGNILERFSAQQFPDLHSELNLSSLELGDSALYFCASSPWDLSTGELFFGEGSRLTVL.